The next 9 T cell receptor beta chains were all read from a single sample in a study of chemoradiotherapy in HPV16-positive cancers. Measured with immunoSEQ multiplex PCR; TCRdb has only the in-frame clones, and not every one. The sample holds fewer than 5,000 clones, approximately 84% seen once. Sequences were derived from tumor tissue, sampled from a patient who underwent chemoradiotherapy. The receptors shown here come from a human donor with HPV-associated anogenital cancer.

This clone has a single count. This chain uses TRBV5-6 with TRBJ2-7; 9 bases fit TRBD1. CDR1 and CDR2 from the germline V gene are SGHDT and YYEEEE. The CDR3 extends over 15 amino acids. J lost 3 bases, V lost 3 bases, and 7 bases had no gene match. In DNA, the CDR3 is TGTGCCAGCAGCTGGATCTACAGGGGGCACTACGAGCAGTACTTC. Protein product: CASSWIYRGHYEQYF.

The chain has TRBV5-1 and TRBJ2-2; D not resolved. The V gene's germline CDR1 is SGHRS and CDR2 YFSETQ. The CDR3 loop spans 14 amino acids. With 0 bases removed from V and 4 bases from J, the gap between germline ends came to 7 bases. CDR3 sequence (DNA): TGCGCCAGCAGCTTGGGGGTGAGCACCGGGGAGCTGTTTTTT. As protein: CASSLGVSTGELFF. Drawing the rest from reference TRBV5-1 and TRBJ2-2, the complete variable domain is KAGVTQTPRYLIKTRGQQVTLSCSPISGHRSVSWYQQTPGQGLQFLFEYFSETQRNKGNFPGRFSGRQFSNSRSEMNVSTLELGDSALYLCASSLGVSTGELFFGEGSRLTVL.

The chain recombines TRBV5-1 with TRBJ1-1; 12 bases agree with TRBD1. The CDR3 runs to 15 residues. Germline values: CDR1 SGHRS, CDR2 YFSETQ. The V and J ends lost 4 bases and 4 bases, in that order; junction bases with no gene match: 5. Here the CDR3 DNA reads TGCGCCAGCAGCGATGGGACAGGGGGCGGCACTGAAGCTTTCTTT. Amino acid sequence: CASSDGTGGGTEAFF.

The J gene is TRBJ2-3, the V gene TRBV6-6; TRBD1 matches at 7 bases. The V and J ends lost 7 bases and 2 bases, in that order; junction bases with no gene match: 6. This CDR3 comprises 14 residues. Germline lookup yields CDR1 MNHNY and CDR2 SVGAGI (reference sequence). The CDR3 region has the DNA TGTGCCAGCAAAAGGGGACAGATCACAGATACGCAGTATTTT. Translation gives CASKRGQITDTQYF.

Comments on this clone: Other DNA sequences in the sample encode the same CDR3. The gene calls are TRBV6-5 and TRBJ1-5, with 11 bases matching TRBD1. Per the germline V gene, CDR1 is MNHEY and CDR2 is SVGAGI. The CDR3 consists of 15 residues. V shed 6 bases, J shed 2 bases, and the junction held 3 bases outside the gene matches. The CDR3 loop is CASSRDRGGNQPQHF. The DNA for the CDR3 is TGTGCCAGCAGCCGGGACAGGGGGGGCAATCAGCCCCAGCATTTT.

The rearrangement links TRBV2 to TRBJ2-7, with TRBD1 matching 9 bases. This CDR3 has 13 residues. CDR1 is SNHLY, CDR2 FYNNEI, per germline. V lost 6 bases, J lost 4 bases, and 4 bases stayed unmatched. The CDR3 sequence: CASRDRGFYEQYF. In DNA form, the CDR3 reads TGTGCCAGCAGGGACAGGGGTTTTTACGAGCAGTACTTC.

The rearrangement joins TRBV10-3 to TRBJ1-5; possible D gene TRBD1, 5 bases. The CDR3 runs 14 residues. Looked up from germline, CDR1 is ENHRY and CDR2 is SYGVKD. The V end lost 6 bases, the J end lost 3 bases, and 12 bases lay between the germline ends. CDR3 sequence (DNA): TGTGCCATCAGCCCGGGACGGGACAATCAGCCCCAGCATTTT. The encoded protein is CAISPGRDNQPQHF.

This clone turned up a few times. V usage is TRBV5-4 and J usage is TRBJ1-6, with D perhaps TRBD1 (6 bases). The CDR3 covers 17 residues. Per germline, CDR1 SGHNT and CDR2 YYREEE (reference sequence). Trimming shortened V by 0 bases and J by 1 base, and 11 bases separated the two germline ends. CDR3 sequence (DNA): TGTGCCAGCAGCTTGGGCCCGACAGGATCCTATAATTCACCCCTCCACTTT. Its protein product is CASSLGPTGSYNSPLHF.

The chain couples TRBV30 to TRBJ2-2; D unresolved. Germline assignment: CDR1 GTSNPN and CDR2 SVGIG (reference sequence). V lost 0 bases, J lost 6 bases, and 2 bases lay in between. There are 11 residues in the CDR3. The CDR3, as DNA: TGTGCCTGGAGTGTACCCGGGGAGCTGTTTTTT. This encodes CAWSVPGELFF.